Listed below are T cell receptor beta chains from one sample, sequenced in a study of cytomegalovirus exposure and HLA in healthy donors. The table came from immunoSEQ multiplex PCR; TCRdb's copy has only in-frame clones and leaves some out. The table includes 210,000 or so clones, roughly 83% detected once. Input material: PBMCs. The origin of the receptors is a girl aged 5-17 years in good health and CMV-seronegative. Both conserved end residues are part of each CDR3. Fields, in order: V gene, D gene, J gene, clone size, CDR3 protein, CDR3 DNA. A D gene is named only where the DNA matches it firmly. Clone sizes are given selectively: once, few, many, or a class where the clone is expanded.

>TRBV2|TRBD1|TRBJ1-6|-
CASRGQPNSPLHF
TGTGCCAGCAGGGGACAGCCCAATTCACCCCTCCACTTT
>TRBV7-9|-|TRBJ1-2|-
CASSSGGSF
TGTGCCAGCAGCTCCGGGGGGTCCTTC
>TRBV29-1|TRBD1|TRBJ1-1|-
CSVEKGGTTEAFF
TGCAGCGTCGAAAAAGGGGGCACCACTGAAGCTTTCTTT
>TRBV19|-|TRBJ1-1|-
CASSASPTVNTEAFF
TGTGCCAGTAGCGCGTCCCCCACAGTGAACACTGAAGCTTTCTTT
>TRBV18|TRBD1|TRBJ2-2|-
CASSPPRQGVGELFF
TGTGCCAGCTCACCACCGCGACAGGGGGTCGGGGAGCTGTTTTTT
>TRBV7-6|TRBD2|TRBJ2-1|-
CASSLSGTGGADEQFF
TGTGCCAGCAGCTTATCGGGCACGGGAGGGGCAGATGAGCAGTTCTTC
>TRBV19|TRBD2|TRBJ2-7|-
CASSRGLAAYEQYF
TGTGCCAGTAGTAGAGGACTAGCGGCCTACGAGCAGTACTTC
>TRBV9|TRBD1|TRBJ2-6|-
CASSGGTGVSGANVLTF
TGTGCCAGCAGCGGCGGGACAGGGGTCTCTGGGGCCAACGTCCTGACTTTC
>TRBV19|TRBD1|TRBJ1-1|-
CASRGTVYTEAFF
TGTGCCAGTAGGGGGACAGTTTACACTGAAGCTTTCTTT
>TRBV5-1|TRBD1|TRBJ1-1|-
CASSQQGEGDTEAFF
TGCGCCAGCAGCCAACAGGGGGAAGGAGACACTGAAGCTTTCTTT
>TRBV6-5|TRBD1|TRBJ2-7|-
CASSYRLDRVDEQYF
TGTGCCAGCAGTTACCGACTGGACAGGGTGGACGAGCAGTACTTC
>TRBV27|TRBD1|TRBJ1-1|-
CASSLTGQVGNTEAFF
TGTGCCAGCAGTTTAACGGGACAGGTCGGGAACACTGAAGCTTTCTTT
>TRBV6-5|-|TRBJ2-1|-
CASSPAYGNEQFF
TGTGCCAGCAGCCCCGCTTACGGGAATGAGCAGTTCTTC
>TRBV11-1|TRBD1|TRBJ1-2|-
CASSFTGAANYGYTF
TGTGCCAGCAGCTTTACAGGGGCGGCTAACTATGGCTACACCTTC
>TRBV4-3|TRBD1|TRBJ1-2|few
CASSQGSGTGVFGYTF
TGCGCCAGCAGCCAGGGCTCCGGGACAGGGGTTTTTGGCTACACCTTC
>TRBV5-6|TRBD2|TRBJ2-3|-
CASSPPSVSLAGLRTQYF
TGTGCCAGCAGCCCCCCCAGTGTTTCCCTAGCGGGCTTGAGAACGCAGTATTTT
>TRBV27|TRBD1|TRBJ1-1|-
CASSFWAGQGRTEAFF
TGTGCCAGCAGTTTTTGGGCCGGACAGGGAAGAACTGAAGCTTTCTTT
>TRBV19|-|TRBJ1-1|-
CASSINVQGNTEAFF
TGTGCCAGTAGTATAAATGTACAGGGGAACACTGAAGCTTTCTTT
>TRBV14|-|TRBJ2-7|-
CASSQVGQQYF
TGTGCCAGCAGCCAAGTTGGGCAGCAGTACTTC
>TRBV15|-|TRBJ2-1|-
CATSRDSGSMYEQFF
TGTGCCACCAGCAGAGATTCAGGGTCGATGTATGAGCAGTTCTTC
>TRBV28|-|TRBJ1-1|-
CASSPSGRGHLAFF
TGTGCCAGCAGCCCCTCCGGCAGGGGTCATTTAGCTTTCTTT
>TRBV28|TRBD1|TRBJ1-2|-
CASSLSGDREIYYGYTF
TGTGCCAGCAGTTTATCTGGTGACAGGGAGATTTACTATGGCTACACCTTC
>TRBV19|TRBD1|TRBJ1-2|-
CASETGTGFSTDGYTF
TGTGCCAGTGAGACCGGGACAGGATTTTCCACGGATGGCTACACCTTC
>TRBV5-5|TRBD1|TRBJ1-2|-
CASSPDRSNYGYTF
TGTGCCAGCAGCCCGGACAGGAGTAACTATGGCTACACCTTC
>TRBV7-8|-|TRBJ2-3|-
CASTTGALTDTQYF
TGTGCCAGCACGACAGGCGCGCTCACAGATACGCAGTATTTT
>TRBV6-5|-|TRBJ1-6|-
CASSYVTAGNSPLHF
TGTGCCAGCAGTTACGTCACCGCGGGTAATTCACCCCTCCACTTT
>TRBV28|TRBD1|TRBJ2-7|-
CASLSDRALTYEQYF
TGTGCCAGCCTGTCCGACAGGGCCCTAACCTACGAGCAGTACTTC
>TRBV2|TRBD1|TRBJ2-7|-
CASSNTFAGDSIYEQYF
TGTGCCAGCAGTAACACATTTGCCGGGGACAGCATTTACGAGCAGTACTTC
>TRBV7-8|TRBD1|TRBJ2-1|-
CASTQGARSEQFF
TGTGCCAGCACCCAGGGGGCGCGAAGTGAGCAGTTCTTC
>TRBV5-5|TRBD2|TRBJ2-7|-
CASRFGPGLANDEQYF
TGTGCCAGCAGGTTCGGGCCGGGACTAGCTAACGACGAGCAGTACTTC
>TRBV5-4|-|TRBJ1-2|few
CASSPPAGGGYTF
TGTGCCAGCAGCCCACCGGCGGGGGGGGGCTACACCTTC
>TRBV7-9|-|TRBJ2-5|-
CASSLDREVETQYF
TGTGCCAGCAGCTTAGACAGGGAAGTTGAGACCCAGTACTTC
>TRBV13|TRBD2|TRBJ2-1|-
CASTLTSGSYNEQFF
TGTGCCAGCACTCTGACTAGCGGCTCCTACAATGAGCAGTTCTTC
>TRBV12-2|-|TRBJ1-5|-
CASRFQQGEIGQPQHF
TGTGCAAGTCGCTTCCAACAGGGTGAGATAGGTCAGCCCCAGCATTTT
>TRBV30|-|TRBJ1-5|-
CAWSVGQVNQPQHF
TGTGCCTGGAGTGTTGGGCAGGTTAATCAGCCCCAGCATTTT
>TRBV30|-|TRBJ2-7|-
CAWSLGGDEQYF
TGTGCCTGGAGTCTAGGGGGTGACGAGCAGTACTTC
>TRBV2|TRBD1|TRBJ2-7|-
CASSLDGQGSGEQYF
TGTGCCAGCAGCCTCGATGGACAGGGGTCGGGCGAGCAGTACTTC
>TRBV2|-|TRBJ1-3|-
CASSDSPGPSGNTIYF
TGTGCCAGCAGTGACAGCCCAGGCCCCTCTGGAAACACCATATATTTT
>TRBV18|TRBD1|TRBJ1-6|-
CASSPSRPGQPASPLHF
TGTGCCAGCTCACCCTCCCGCCCGGGACAGCCGGCTTCACCCCTCCACTTT